The present T cell receptor (beta chain) was sequenced within a study of T cells in Graves' hyperthyroidism and ophthalmopathy. Findings and limits, study-wide: Blood shared most expanded thyroid clonotypes above 0.001.

Amplified TCR beta CDR3 regions derived from RNA transcripts. In the first-round RT-PCR of the TCR CDR3, the HTBI primer set was used. TCRdb reprocessed the multiplex PCR reads with MiXCR, giving one entry per CDR3 protein. The sample has roughly 300,000 distinct CDR3 sequences, 21% seen once. Hyperthyroidism of Graves' type that showed no ophthalmopathy progression within 18 months was stable. Cells are PBMCs isolated from more than 8.5 ml of fresh blood. A few counts support this clonotype. Its antigen remains unidentified. This CDR3 region has 13 residues. In germline, CDR1 is SGHNT, CDR2 YYREEE (reference sequence). Trimming removed 4 bases at V and 0 bases at J, with 8 bases between.

This clonotype was sampled from a woman aged 50 to 65 with Graves' hyperthyroidism. The sequenced sample consisted of blood. The chain has TRBV5-4 and TRBJ2-7; no definite D call. The CDR3: CASSQTRSYEQYF. For the CDR3, the DNA is TGTGCCAGCAGCCAGACTCGCTCCTACGAGCAGTACTTC.